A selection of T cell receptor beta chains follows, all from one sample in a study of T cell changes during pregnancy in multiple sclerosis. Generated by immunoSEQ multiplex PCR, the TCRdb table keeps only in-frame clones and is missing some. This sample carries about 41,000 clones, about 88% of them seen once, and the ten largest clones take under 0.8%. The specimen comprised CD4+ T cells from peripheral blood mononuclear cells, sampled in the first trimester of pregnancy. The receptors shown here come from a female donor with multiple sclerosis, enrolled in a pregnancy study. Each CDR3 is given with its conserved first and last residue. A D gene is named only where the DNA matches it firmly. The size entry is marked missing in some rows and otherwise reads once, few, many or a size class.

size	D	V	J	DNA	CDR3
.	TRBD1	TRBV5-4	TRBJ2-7	TGTGCCAGCAGCTGGGGGGCGGGACAGGGGACCTACGAGCAGTACTTC	CASSWGAGQGTYEQYF
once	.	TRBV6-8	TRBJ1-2	TGTGCCAGCTCCGGGGTGGTGGGGAACTATGGCTACACCTTC	CASSGVVGNYGYTF
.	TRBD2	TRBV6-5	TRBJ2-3	TGTGCCAGCAGGGCTAGCGGGAGCCCAAGTACGCAGTATTTT	CASRASGSPSTQYF
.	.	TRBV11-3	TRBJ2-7	TGTGCCAGCAGCTTAGGTGTCCTGCCAGGGGGGAGCGAGCAGTACTTC	CASSLGVLPGGSEQYF
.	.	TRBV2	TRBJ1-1	TGTGCCAGCAGTTACGCACCCCAGGAAGCTTTCTTT	CASSYAPQEAFF
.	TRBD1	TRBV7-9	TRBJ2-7	TGTGCCAGCAGCCCCCACCTAAGAACAGGGGGCCTCTACGAGCAGTACTTC	CASSPHLRTGGLYEQYF
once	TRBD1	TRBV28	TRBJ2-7	TGTGCCAGCAGCTCCCCGGGACAGGAAAACTACGAGCAGTACTTC	CASSSPGQENYEQYF
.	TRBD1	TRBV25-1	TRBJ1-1	TGTGCCAGCAGTAACCCGACAGGGCTGCTCACTGAAGCTTTCTTT	CASSNPTGLLTEAFF
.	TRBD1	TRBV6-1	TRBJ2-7	TGTGCCAGCTTCGGACAGGGTAAAGGCTACGAGCAGTACTTC	CASFGQGKGYEQYF
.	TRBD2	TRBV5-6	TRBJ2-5	TGTGCCAGCAGCTTGTGGGGCAGCGGGAGGGCCCCAGAGACCCAGTACTTC	CASSLWGSGRAPETQYF
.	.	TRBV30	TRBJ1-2	TGTGCCTGGAGCATGGGCTCCTATGGCTACACCTTC	CAWSMGSYGYTF
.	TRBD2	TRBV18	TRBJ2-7	TGTGCCAGCTCCGATTATAGCGGGAAGGGGTACGAGCAGTACTTC	CASSDYSGKGYEQYF
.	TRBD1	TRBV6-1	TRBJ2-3	TGTGCCAGCAGTGGGGACAGGGGGATCACAGATACGCAGTATTTT	CASSGDRGITDTQYF
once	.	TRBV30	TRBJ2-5	TGTGCCTGTACCGGGGACCAGGGGCTAAAGACCCAGTACTTC	CACTGDQGLKTQYF
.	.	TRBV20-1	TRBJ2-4	TGCAGTGCTAGAGACGCCAGCATTCAGTACTTC	CSARDASIQYF
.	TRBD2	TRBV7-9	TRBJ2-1	TGTGCCAGCAGCGACAGACTAGCGACCACCTACAATGAGCAGTTCTTC	CASSDRLATTYNEQFF
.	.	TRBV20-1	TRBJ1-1	TGCAGTGCTAGAGATTTGGAGGAAGCTTTCTTT	CSARDLEEAFF
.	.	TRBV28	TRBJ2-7	TGTGCCAGCAGTTTCGGTTCCGCGTTTTACGAGCAGTACTTC	CASSFGSAFYEQYF
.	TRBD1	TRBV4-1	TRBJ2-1	TGCGCCAGCAGCCAATTAGGGGGCAGGAGAAACTACAATGAGCAGTTCTTC	CASSQLGGRRNYNEQFF
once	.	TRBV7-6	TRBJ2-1	TGTGCCAGCAGCCCTACAGGGTTCGGCAATGAGCAGTTCTTC	CASSPTGFGNEQFF
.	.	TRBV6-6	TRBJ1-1	TGTGCCAGCAGTTACGGCATGACAGTGAACACTGAAGCTTTCTTT	CASSYGMTVNTEAFF
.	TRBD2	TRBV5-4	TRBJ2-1	TGTGCCAGCAGCTCTCGGAGCGGGACTGTGGACAATGAGCAGTTCTTC	CASSSRSGTVDNEQFF
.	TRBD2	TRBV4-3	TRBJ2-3	TGCGCCAGCAGCCAAGATTATCGGGCGGGAGCTCACCGAACAGATACGCAGTATTTT	CASSQDYRAGAHRTDTQYF
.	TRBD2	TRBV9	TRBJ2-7	TGTGCCAGCAGCCGACTAGCGGGAGCTTCCTACGAGCAGTACTTC	CASSRLAGASYEQYF
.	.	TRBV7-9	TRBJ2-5	TGTGCCAGCAGCCCAAGGAGGGGCTTGGCGGTGTACCAAGAGACCCAGTACTTC	CASSPRRGLAVYQETQYF
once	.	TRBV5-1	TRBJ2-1	TGCGCCAGCAGCTTGGTACAGGGTGAAGGGAATGAGCAGTTCTTC	CASSLVQGEGNEQFF
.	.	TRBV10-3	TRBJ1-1	TGTGCCATCACTCCAACGGGACAAGACACTGAAGCTTTCTTT	CAITPTGQDTEAFF
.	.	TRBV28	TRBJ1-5	TGTGCCAGCAGTTTTATCCCGGGGAGGAGGAATCAGCCCCAGCATTTT	CASSFIPGRRNQPQHF
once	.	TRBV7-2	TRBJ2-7	TGTGCCAGCAGCCCTGATGGGCCGTGGGTGCAGTACTTC	CASSPDGPWVQYF
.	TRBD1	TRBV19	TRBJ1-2	TGTGCCAGTAGGGGCGGGGACAGGCAGGGCGCCTATGGCTACACCTTC	CASRGGDRQGAYGYTF
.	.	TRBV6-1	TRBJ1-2	TGTGCCAGCAGCTGGACAGTGGATAGCTATGGCTACACCTTC	CASSWTVDSYGYTF
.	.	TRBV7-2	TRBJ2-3	TGTGCCAGCAGCTTAGACCTAATCACAGATACGCAGTATTTT	CASSLDLITDTQYF
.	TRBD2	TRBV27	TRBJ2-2	TGTGCCAGCTCGGCCCCCGGACTAGCGGGAGATTCCGGGGAGCTGTTTTTT	CASSAPGLAGDSGELFF
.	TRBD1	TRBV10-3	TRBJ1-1	TGTGCCATCAGATCGGACAGGGATTTGGAAGCTTTCTTT	CAIRSDRDLEAFF
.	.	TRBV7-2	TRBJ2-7	TGTGCCAGCAGCTTAGCTTTGTCAGCCTACGAGCAGTACTTC	CASSLALSAYEQYF
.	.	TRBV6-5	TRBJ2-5	TGTGCCAGCAGTTACTCGAACTCGGTCCAGTACTTC	CASSYSNSVQYF
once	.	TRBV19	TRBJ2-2	TGTGCCAGTAGTATTCCCGGACAGCCTACCGGGGAGCTGTTTTTT	CASSIPGQPTGELFF
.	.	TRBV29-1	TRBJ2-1	TGCAGCGCCAAACTCCCCTCCCAGGGACATCGCTCCTACAATGAGCAGTTCTTC	CSAKLPSQGHRSYNEQFF
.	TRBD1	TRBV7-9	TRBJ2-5	TGTGCCAGCAGCTTAGATTTTCCTGACAGGGCGGACTTC	CASSLDFPDRADF
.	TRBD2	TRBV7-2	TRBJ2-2	TGTGCCAGCAGCACCCGACTAGCGGGTTCCACCGGGGAGCTGTTTTTT	CASSTRLAGSTGELFF
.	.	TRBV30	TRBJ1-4	TGTGCCTGGAGTGTTTATGCAACTAATGAAAAACTGTTTTTT	CAWSVYATNEKLFF